This entry lists 9 T cell receptor beta chains sequenced from one sample in a study of cytomegalovirus exposure and HLA in healthy donors. Primers for the PCR totalled 60 Vbeta and 13 Jbeta. The repertoire was sequenced with immunoSEQ multiplex PCR; TCRdb's copy has only in-frame clones and lacks some. The sample shows 100,000 or so clones, less than 85% of them seen only once. Sequenced input: PBMCs. Source of these receptors: a man between 40 and 49 years old in good health and CMV-seropositive.

This rearrangement joins TRBV28 to TRBJ1-2; a possible D gene is TRBD1 (5 bases). Germline loops: CDR1 MDHEN, CDR2 SYDVKM. This CDR3 has 16 residues. V lost 5 bases, J lost 8 bases, and 24 bases lay in between. The CDR3, as DNA: TGTGCCAGCAGTCAAGACCTTGGGCAGGGCTTGAGAGGCTACACCTTC. Its translation: CASSQDLGQGLRGYTF.

In its sample, this clone was seen a few times. The chain uses TRBV5-1 and TRBJ2-5, with TRBD1 matching over 7 bases. The ends lost 4 bases at V and 5 bases at J; junction bases unmatched: 8. Germline-derived CDR1 and CDR2 are SGHRS and YFSETQ. This CDR3 comprises 14 residues. The CDR3 region has the DNA TGCGCCAGCAGCCCCCTCTCGACAGGGGAGACCCAGTACTTC. It yields the protein CASSPLSTGETQYF. Full variable domain (missing parts from reference TRBV5-1 and TRBJ2-5): KAGVTQTPRYLIKTRGQQVTLSCSPISGHRSVSWYQQTPGQGLQFLFEYFSETQRNKGNFPGRFSGRQFSNSRSEMNVSTLELGDSALYLCASSPLSTGETQYFGPGTRLLVL.

The V call is TRBV19, the J call TRBJ2-3; TRBD1 matches at 7 bases. Looked up from germline, CDR1 is LNHDA and CDR2 is SQIVND (reference sequence). CDR3 size: 16 residues. J was trimmed by 1 base and V by 7 bases; bases with no gene match: 11. CDR3 sequence (DNA): TGTGCCAGTACCGCCTTAGGGCAGGGGGGCACAGATACGCAGTATTTT. Residues: CASTALGQGGTDTQYF.

This chain uses TRBV11-3 with TRBJ2-3; 7 positions agree with TRBD2. From germline, CDR1 is SGHNT and CDR2 YENEEA. The CDR3 has 15 amino acids. The ends lost 5 bases at V and 4 bases at J; junction bases unmatched: 9. This chain's CDR3 is CASSRKRGGADTQYF. CDR3 DNA sequence: TGTGCCAGCAGCCGGAAGAGGGGAGGGGCAGATACGCAGTATTTT. The full variable domain, rest sourced from reference TRBV11-3 and TRBJ2-3, is EAGVVQSPRYKIIEKKQPVAFWCNPISGHNTLYWYLQNLGQGPELLIRYENEEAVDDSQLPKDRFSAERLKGVDSTLKIQPAELGDSAVYLCASSRKRGGADTQYFGPGTRLTVL.

The chain couples TRBV6-1 to TRBJ2-7, with TRBD2 matching over 7 bases. V lost 7 bases and J lost 3; bases outside the gene matches: 9. Per germline, CDR1 MNHNS and CDR2 SASEGT. The CDR3 contains 14 residues. CDR3 coding DNA: TGTGCCAGCACTGAGCCGGGGGGAGGCTACGAGCAGTACTTC. Its translation: CASTEPGGGYEQYF.

The chain is built from TRBV30 and TRBJ1-1, with 8 bases lining up with TRBD1. Trimming took 8 bases from V and 0 from J; bases not matched to a gene: 5. Per the germline V gene, CDR1 is GTSNPN and CDR2 is SVGIG (reference sequence). The CDR3 is 13 amino acids. The CDR3 loop reads CAGHRGVNTEAFF. The CDR3 DNA sequence: TGTGCCGGACACAGGGGGGTGAACACTGAAGCTTTCTTT.

The chain recombines TRBV15 with TRBJ2-1; TRBD2 agrees at 13 bases. The CDR3 has 17 residues. The germline CDR1 and CDR2 sequences are LNHNV and YYDKDF (reference sequence). After removal of 2 bases from V and 7 bases from J, the junction contained 8 bases not matched to a gene. The CDR3 region has the DNA TGTGCCACCAGCAGACCCGCAGGACTAGCGGGAGAGAATGAGCAGTTCTTC. Translating it yields CATSRPAGLAGENEQFF.

V and J are TRBV4-1 and TRBJ2-2, with D hard to call. Germline V CDR1 and CDR2: MGHRA, YSYEKL. The CDR3 has 16 amino acids. V gave up 0 bases and J gave up 1 base, with 9 bases separating them. In DNA form, the CDR3 reads TGCGCCAGCAGCCAAGATCCCGCAGTGAACACCGGGGAGCTGTTTTTT. Translated: CASSQDPAVNTGELFF.

The V call is TRBV7-9, the J call TRBJ1-2, with D tentatively TRBD1 (6 bases). The ends were cut back, 1 base at V and 5 bases at J, with 11 bases in the middle. From germline, CDR1 is SEHNR and CDR2 FQNEAQ (reference sequence). The CDR3 has 14 amino acids. CDR3 nucleotide sequence: TGTGCCAGCAGCTTAGGAACAGGGTCATATGGCTACACCTTC. Encoded protein: CASSLGTGSYGYTF.